The entry below gives a single T cell receptor (beta chain) sequence along with its context. Its specificity is unknown. The record originates from a study of glioma-infiltrating T cells. Across the study: Before surgery, glioma patients received dexamethasone for at most six days.

Notes on the study in general: Non-neoplastic patients had below-expected tissue-blood divergence, while all gliomas exceeded expectation.

The iRepertoire nested amplicon-rescue multiplex PCR amplified TCR alpha and beta CDR3s from RNA. Via MiXCR, TCRdb re-called the multiplex PCR reads, giving one row per CDR3 protein. The sample contains around 390,000 distinct CDR3 sequences, less than 50% of which appear only once. CDR3 length: 17 amino acids. The V gene end was trimmed by 4 bases and the J gene end by 6 bases; junction bases not matched to a gene: 12. The germline CDR1 and CDR2 sequences are SGHVS and FNYEAQ. The sequence derives from a human donor with low-grade glioma or glioblastoma, undergoing nonglioma brain surgery, or in good health (not recorded which). The rearrangement links TRBV7-6 to TRBJ2-1, with 10 bases matching TRBD1. The material sequenced was glioma tissue, nonneoplastic brain tissue, or PBMCs (not recorded which). CDR3 loop: CASSSLRQGAEPNEQFF. The CDR3 DNA follows: TGTGCCAGCAGCTCCCTCCGACAGGGGGCGGAACCCAATGAGCAGTTCTTC.